This is a list of T cell receptor beta chains from one sample in a study of T cell responses to AZD1222 COVID-19 vaccine. Libraries were prepared by immunoSEQ multiplex PCR; TCRdb keeps only in-frame clonotypes and omits some of them. The table records 150,000 to 200,000 clones, about 90% of them present only once. The material sequenced was peripheral blood, taken on day 0 of AZD1222 vaccination. These receptors were taken from an adult in good health. The CDR3 runs from the conserved cysteine through the conserved F or W. The D gene is left open where the match is weak. The size of a clone is reported for some rows only, either as once, few or many, or as a class for expanded clones.

size | J | D | V | CDR3 | DNA
- | TRBJ1-6 | TRBD1 | TRBV4-3 | CASSQGDSNNSPLHF | TGCGCCAGCAGCCAGGGGGACAGTAATAATTCACCCCTCCACTTT
- | TRBJ1-2 | TRBD1 | TRBV7-9 | CASSLEAAAGGRGYTF | TGTGCCAGCAGCTTAGAGGCGGCGGCAGGGGGACGTGGCTACACCTTC
- | TRBJ1-2 | - | TRBV4-3 | CASSQETTGYYGYTF | TGCGCCAGCAGCCAAGAAACCACAGGGTACTATGGCTACACCTTC
- | TRBJ2-2 | TRBD2 | TRBV28 | CASSLFGLAGGNTGELFF | TGTGCCAGCAGTTTATTTGGACTAGCGGGGGGAAACACCGGGGAGCTGTTTTTT
- | TRBJ2-2 | - | TRBV5-1 | CASSMYTETGELFF | TGCGCCAGCAGCATGTACACGGAGACCGGGGAGCTGTTTTTT
- | TRBJ1-2 | - | TRBV19 | CASSPGIANYGYTF | TGTGCCAGTAGTCCAGGGATAGCTAACTATGGCTACACCTTC
- | TRBJ2-7 | - | TRBV30 | CAWIPSAYEQYF | TGTGCCTGGATCCCTTCCGCCTACGAGCAGTACTTC
- | TRBJ1-2 | - | TRBV7-9 | CASSPRREGGGYTF | TGTGCCAGCAGTCCCAGAAGGGAGGGAGGCGGCTACACCTTC
- | TRBJ1-1 | - | TRBV5-4 | CASSLVGQLNTEAFF | TGTGCCAGCAGCTTGGTAGGCCAATTGAACACTGAAGCTTTCTTT
few | TRBJ2-7 | - | TRBV27 | CAGREQYF | TGTGCCGGGCGCGAGCAGTACTTC
- | TRBJ2-1 | TRBD2 | TRBV6-2/TRBV6-3 | CASSLSGTYNEQFF | TGTGCCAGCAGCCTTAGCGGGACCTACAATGAGCAGTTCTTC
- | TRBJ1-3 | TRBD1 | TRBV18 | CASSPTGTASGNTIYF | TGTGCCAGCTCACCAACGGGGACAGCCTCTGGAAACACCATATATTTT
once | TRBJ1-1 | - | TRBV30 | CACTGIAGFEAFF | TGTGCCTGCACGGGGATCGCTGGGTTCGAAGCTTTCTTT
- | TRBJ1-4 | - | TRBV12-5 | CASGTPGEGEKLFF | TGTGCTAGTGGCACCCCCGGGGAGGGGGAAAAACTGTTTTTT
- | TRBJ2-7 | - | TRBV25-1 | CASSEGSYEQYF | TGTGCCAGCAGTGAAGGCAGTTACGAGCAGTACTTC
- | TRBJ1-1 | - | TRBV10-3 | CAISGFGQDTEAFF | TGTGCCATCAGTGGTTTCGGGCAGGACACTGAAGCTTTCTTT
- | TRBJ1-2 | TRBD1 | TRBV6-5 | CATRTGGNYGYTF | TGTGCCACCAGGACAGGGGGGAACTATGGCTACACCTTC
- | TRBJ1-2 | TRBD1 | TRBV30 | CAWTPGQPSGYTF | TGTGCCTGGACTCCGGGACAGCCATCTGGCTACACCTTC
- | TRBJ2-7 | TRBD2 | TRBV3-1/TRBV3-2 | CASSAGLASYEQYF | TGTGCCAGCAGCGCGGGACTAGCGAGCTACGAGCAGTACTTC
- | TRBJ2-1 | TRBD1 | TRBV28 | CASSPDRGRYNEQFF | TGTGCCAGCAGTCCCGACAGGGGAAGGTACAATGAGCAGTTCTTC
- | TRBJ2-2 | - | TRBV5-1 | CASSFVGSRTGELFF | TGCGCCAGCAGCTTCGTCGGCTCACGTACCGGGGAGCTGTTTTTT
- | TRBJ2-7 | - | TRBV7-9 | CASSLVSHEQYF | TGTGCCAGCAGCTTAGTATCCCACGAGCAGTACTTC
- | TRBJ1-3 | - | TRBV19 | CASGTSGNTIYF | TGTGCCAGTGGGACATCTGGAAACACCATATATTTT
- | TRBJ1-1 | TRBD1 | TRBV19 | CASSAGGGTEAFF | TGTGCCAGTAGTGCAGGGGGGGGAACTGAAGCTTTCTTT
once | TRBJ2-5 | TRBD2 | TRBV6-6 | CASSRGMSGGSQETQYF | TGTGCCAGCAGTCGGGGGATGAGCGGGGGGTCTCAAGAGACCCAGTACTTC
- | TRBJ2-1 | TRBD2 | TRBV7-9 | CASSLRQGDGTSGNNEQFF | TGTGCCAGCAGCTTAAGGCAGGGCGATGGGACTAGCGGGAACAATGAGCAGTTCTTC
- | TRBJ1-1 | - | TRBV28 | CASTTAGTEAFF | TGTGCCAGCACTACCGCGGGCACTGAAGCTTTCTTT
- | TRBJ2-1 | - | TRBV7-9 | CASSLVGGRTLYNEQFF | TGTGCCAGCAGCTTAGTCGGGGGTCGGACCCTATACAATGAGCAGTTCTTC
- | TRBJ2-7 | TRBD2 | TRBV5-6 | CASSPGTSGDNEQYF | TGTGCCAGCAGCCCCGGGACTAGCGGGGATAACGAGCAGTACTTC
- | TRBJ2-7 | - | TRBV2 | CASSVKYEQYF | TGTGCCAGCAGTGTAAAGTACGAGCAGTACTTC
- | TRBJ1-1 | TRBD1 | TRBV19 | CASTRTGMNTEAFF | TGTGCCAGTACCCGGACAGGGATGAACACTGAAGCTTTCTTT
- | TRBJ2-7 | - | TRBV10-1 | CASTPDPLPFSYEQYF | TGCGCCAGCACTCCCGACCCCTTACCCTTTTCCTACGAGCAGTACTTC
- | TRBJ2-7 | TRBD1 | TRBV5-6 | CASSSDRGLYEQYF | TGTGCCAGCAGCTCGGACAGGGGGCTCTACGAGCAGTACTTC
- | TRBJ1-2 | TRBD1 | TRBV12-5 | CASGLVPPRTGHGYTF | TGTGCTAGTGGTTTGGTACCGCCGCGGACAGGTCATGGCTACACCTTC
- | TRBJ1-1 | - | TRBV7-9 | CASSPPTLRSEAFF | TGTGCCAGCAGCCCTCCTACCCTAAGGTCTGAAGCTTTCTTT
- | TRBJ2-5 | - | TRBV27 | CASASPLRGLREETQYF | TGTGCCAGCGCATCCCCCCTCCGGGGCCTAAGGGAAGAGACCCAGTACTTC
- | TRBJ2-1 | TRBD2 | TRBV19 | CATQREFSYNEQFF | TGTGCCACCCAGCGGGAGTTCTCCTACAATGAGCAGTTCTTC
- | TRBJ2-5 | TRBD2 | TRBV10-1 | CASSGSGAKTQYF | TGCGCCAGCAGTGGTAGCGGGGCAAAGACCCAGTACTTC
- | TRBJ2-6 | - | TRBV30 | CALDRIGANVLTF | TGTGCCCTCGACCGGATAGGGGCCAACGTCCTGACTTTC
- | TRBJ2-1 | TRBD2 | TRBV7-2 | CASSLEGTSMGGAYNEQFF | TGTGCCAGCAGCTTAGAGGGGACTAGTATGGGAGGGGCCTACAATGAGCAGTTCTTC
- | TRBJ2-7 | - | TRBV5-6 | CASSFLSGYEQYF | TGTGCCAGCAGCTTTTTAAGCGGCTACGAGCAGTACTTC
- | TRBJ1-2 | - | TRBV10-3 | CATSAGGTNYGYTF | TGTGCCACAAGCGCCGGGGGGACTAACTATGGCTACACCTTC
- | TRBJ1-2 | TRBD1 | TRBV13 | CASSTEDRGGDGYTF | TGTGCCAGCAGCACCGAGGACAGGGGGGGTGATGGCTACACCTTC
- | TRBJ1-1 | - | TRBV10-3 | CAIRPRVTNTEAFF | TGTGCCATCAGGCCCAGGGTTACGAACACTGAAGCTTTCTTT
- | TRBJ2-1 | TRBD2 | TRBV30 | CAWKGTSGSHSYNEQFF | TGTGCCTGGAAGGGGACTAGCGGGAGTCATTCCTACAATGAGCAGTTCTTC
- | TRBJ1-2 | - | TRBV30 | CAWSGSGLNYGYTF | TGTGCCTGGAGTGGAAGCGGACTGAACTATGGCTACACCTTC
- | TRBJ2-7 | - | TRBV27 | CASSLSAGSASEQYF | TGTGCCAGCAGTTTATCCGCAGGGTCGGCGAGCGAGCAGTACTTC
- | TRBJ2-7 | - | TRBV7-2 | CASSGPYEQYF | TGTGCCAGCAGCGGACCCTACGAGCAGTACTTC
- | TRBJ1-2 | - | TRBV28 | CASSFNSANYGYTF | TGTGCCAGCAGTTTCAATTCAGCTAACTATGGCTACACCTTC
- | TRBJ1-1 | - | TRBV5-5 | CASTPLRGIPEAFF | TGTGCCAGCACCCCTCTAAGGGGCATTCCTGAAGCTTTCTTT